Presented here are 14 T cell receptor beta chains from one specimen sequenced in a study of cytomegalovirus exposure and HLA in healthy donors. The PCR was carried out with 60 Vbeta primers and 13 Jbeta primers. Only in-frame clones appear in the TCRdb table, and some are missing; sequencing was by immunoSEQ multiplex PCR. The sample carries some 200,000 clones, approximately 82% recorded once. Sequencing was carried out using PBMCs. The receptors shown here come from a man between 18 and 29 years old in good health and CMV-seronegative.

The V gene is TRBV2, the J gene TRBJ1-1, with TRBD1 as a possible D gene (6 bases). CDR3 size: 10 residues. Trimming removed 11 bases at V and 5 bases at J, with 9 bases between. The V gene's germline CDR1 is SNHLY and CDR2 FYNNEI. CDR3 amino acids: CAEGETEAFF. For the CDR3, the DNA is TGTGCCGAGGGGGAAACTGAAGCTTTCTTT.

In DNA, the CDR3 is TGCAGCGTTGCCACGGTAGAGCAGTACTTC. Its translation is CSVATVEQYF. The gene calls are TRBV29-1 and TRBJ2-7; D not resolved. CDR1 is SQVTM and CDR2 is ANQGSEA in the germline V gene. V was trimmed by 4 bases and J by 7 bases, leaving 8 bases between them. This CDR3 is built from 10 residues.

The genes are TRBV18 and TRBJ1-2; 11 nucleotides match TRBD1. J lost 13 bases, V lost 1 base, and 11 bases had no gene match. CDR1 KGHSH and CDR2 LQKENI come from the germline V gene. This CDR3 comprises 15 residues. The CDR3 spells CASSPLRGQGESSTF. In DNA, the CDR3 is TGTGCCAGCTCACCACTGCGGGGACAGGGGGAGAGTTCCACCTTC. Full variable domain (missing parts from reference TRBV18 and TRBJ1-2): NAGVMQNPRHLVRRRGQEARLRCSPMKGHSHVYWYRQLPEEGLKFMVYLQKENIIDESGMPKERFSAEFPKEGPSILRIQQVVRGDSAAYFCASSPLRGQGESSTFGSGTRLTVV.

Written as DNA, the CDR3 is TGTGCCAGCAGCACACCCCGTTTGCGGGGGCTTGACACTGAAGCTTTCTTT. This gives the protein CASSTPRLRGLDTEAFF. The rearrangement uses TRBV7-2 and TRBJ1-1, with D perhaps matching TRBD1 (6 bases). Germline assignment: CDR1 SGHTA and CDR2 FQGNSA. Trimming took 5 bases from V and 3 from J, leaving 22 bases between them. CDR3 length: 17 amino acids.

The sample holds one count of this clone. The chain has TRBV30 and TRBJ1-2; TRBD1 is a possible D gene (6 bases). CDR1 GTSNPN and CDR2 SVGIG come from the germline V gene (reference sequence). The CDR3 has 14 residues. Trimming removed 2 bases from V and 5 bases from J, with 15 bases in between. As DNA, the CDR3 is TGTGCCTGGAGTCCACCACAGGGTTATTATGGCTACACCTTC. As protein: CAWSPPQGYYGYTF.

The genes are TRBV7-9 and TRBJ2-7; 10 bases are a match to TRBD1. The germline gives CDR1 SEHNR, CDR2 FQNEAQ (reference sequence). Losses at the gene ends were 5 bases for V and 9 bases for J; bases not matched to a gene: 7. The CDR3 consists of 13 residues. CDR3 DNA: TGTGCCAGCAGCCCAGGGGACAGGGGTATGCAGTACTTC. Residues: CASSPGDRGMQYF.

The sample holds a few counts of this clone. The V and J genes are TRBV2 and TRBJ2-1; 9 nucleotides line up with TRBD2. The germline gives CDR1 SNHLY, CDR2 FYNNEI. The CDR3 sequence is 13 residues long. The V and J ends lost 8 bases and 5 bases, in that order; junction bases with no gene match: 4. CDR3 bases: TGTGCCAGCGAACTAGCGGGCAACAATGAGCAGTTCTTC. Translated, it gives CASELAGNNEQFF. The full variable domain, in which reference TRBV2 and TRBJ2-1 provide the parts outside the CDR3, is EPEVTQTPSHQVTQMGQEVILRCVPISNHLYFYWYRQILGQKVEFLVSFYNNEISEKSEIFDDQFSVERPDGSNFTLKIRSTKLEDSAMYFCASELAGNNEQFFGPGTRLTVL.

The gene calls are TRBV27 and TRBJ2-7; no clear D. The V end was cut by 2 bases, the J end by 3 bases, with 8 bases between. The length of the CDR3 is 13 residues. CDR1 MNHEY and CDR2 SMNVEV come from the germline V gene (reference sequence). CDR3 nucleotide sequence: TGTGCCAGCAGTTTAAACACCCACTACGAGCAGTACTTC. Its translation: CASSLNTHYEQYF.

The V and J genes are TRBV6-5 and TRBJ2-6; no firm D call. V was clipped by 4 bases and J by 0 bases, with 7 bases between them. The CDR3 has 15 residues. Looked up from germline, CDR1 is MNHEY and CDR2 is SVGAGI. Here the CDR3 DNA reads TGTGCCAGCAGTTCGCGATACTCTGGGGCCAACGTCCTGACTTTC. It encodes CASSSRYSGANVLTF.

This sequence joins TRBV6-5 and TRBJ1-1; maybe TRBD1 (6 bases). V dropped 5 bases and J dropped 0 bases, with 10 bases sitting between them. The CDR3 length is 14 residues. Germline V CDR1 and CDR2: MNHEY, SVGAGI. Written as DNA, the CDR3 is TGTGCCAGCAGTCAACAGGGAGTGAACACTGAAGCTTTCTTT. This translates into CASSQQGVNTEAFF.

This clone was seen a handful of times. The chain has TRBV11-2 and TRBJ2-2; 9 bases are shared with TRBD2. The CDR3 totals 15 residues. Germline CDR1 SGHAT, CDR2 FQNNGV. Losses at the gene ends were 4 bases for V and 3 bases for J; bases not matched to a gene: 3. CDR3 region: CASSSTSGYTGELFF. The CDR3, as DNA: TGTGCCAGCAGCTCGACTAGCGGCTACACCGGGGAGCTGTTTTTT.

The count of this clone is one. The CDR3 here is CASIPTGDVSYEQYF. In nucleotides, the CDR3 is TGTGCCAGCATTCCGACAGGGGACGTTTCCTACGAGCAGTACTTC. This chain joins TRBV6-6 and TRBJ2-5; TRBD1 agrees at 8 bases. The J call is in doubt because the DNA end fits TRBJ2-7 better. The CDR3 spans 15 residues. CDR1 MNHNY and CDR2 SVGAGI come from the germline V gene (reference sequence).

For the CDR3, the DNA is TGTGCCAGCAGCTTGCAGGGGGGTACTGAAGCTTTCTTT. Its translation is CASSLQGGTEAFF. The chain links TRBV5-6 to TRBJ1-1; 7 nucleotides line up with TRBD1. This CDR3 contains 13 residues. After removal of 1 base from V and 5 bases from J, the junction contained 2 bases not matched to a gene. The V gene's germline CDR1 is SGHDT and CDR2 YYEEEE.

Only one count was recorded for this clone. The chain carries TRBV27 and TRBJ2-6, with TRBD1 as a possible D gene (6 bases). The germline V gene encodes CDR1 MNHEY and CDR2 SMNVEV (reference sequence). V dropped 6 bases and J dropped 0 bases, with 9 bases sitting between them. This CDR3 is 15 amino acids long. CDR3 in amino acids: CASSRQVSGANVLTF. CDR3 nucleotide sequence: TGTGCCAGCAGCAGACAGGTCTCTGGGGCCAACGTCCTGACTTTC.